The present T cell receptor (beta chain) was sequenced within a study of Graves' ophthalmopathy and Graves' hyperthyroidism. Study in general: There was a collection of peripheral blood at initial diagnosis, before any treatment.

This CDR3 has 16 residues. The germline V gene has CDR1 MNHEY and CDR2 SVGEGT. Trimming stripped 2 bases from V and 2 bases from J, with 16 bases between. Amplification targeted the TCR beta CDR3 regions, with RNA transcripts as the source material. First-round RT-PCR used HTBI primers; second-round multiplex PCR followed. One entry per CDR3 protein, called by TCRdb with MiXCR from the multiplex PCR reads. The sample shows approximately 160,000 distinct CDR3 sequences, roughly 36% of them seen only once. Specimen: peripheral blood. The chain recombines TRBV6-2 or TRBV6-3 with TRBJ2-7, with D perhaps matching TRBD1 or TRBD2 (6 bases each). The TCR originated in a man aged 25-40 years with Graves' ophthalmopathy. The CDR3 loop reads CASSYGGGKSTYEQYF. The CDR3, as DNA: TGTGCCAGCAGTTACGGGGGCGGGAAAAGCACCTACGAGCAGTACTTC.